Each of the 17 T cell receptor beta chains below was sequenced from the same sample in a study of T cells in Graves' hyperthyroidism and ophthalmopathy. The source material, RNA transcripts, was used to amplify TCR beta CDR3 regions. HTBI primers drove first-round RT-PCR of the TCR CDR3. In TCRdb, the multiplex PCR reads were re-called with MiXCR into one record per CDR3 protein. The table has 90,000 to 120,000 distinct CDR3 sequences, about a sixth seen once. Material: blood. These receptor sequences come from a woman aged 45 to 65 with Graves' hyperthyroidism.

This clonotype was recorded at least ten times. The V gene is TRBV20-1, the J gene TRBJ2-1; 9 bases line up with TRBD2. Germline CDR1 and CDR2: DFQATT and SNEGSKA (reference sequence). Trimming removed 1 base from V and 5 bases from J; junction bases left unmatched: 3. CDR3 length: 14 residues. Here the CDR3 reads CSARGTSAHNEQFF. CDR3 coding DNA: TGCAGTGCTAGAGGGACTAGCGCCCACAATGAGCAGTTCTTC.

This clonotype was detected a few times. CDR3 nucleotide sequence: TGTGCCAGCAGTGACCAGGGGGGGAACTATGGCTACACCTTC. It codes for CASSDQGGNYGYTF. The V call is TRBV28, the J call TRBJ1-2; 7 bases map to TRBD1. Germline V gene lookup returns CDR1 MDHEN and CDR2 SYDVKM. The CDR3 runs 14 residues. J was trimmed by 2 bases and V by 5 bases; bases with no gene match: 5.

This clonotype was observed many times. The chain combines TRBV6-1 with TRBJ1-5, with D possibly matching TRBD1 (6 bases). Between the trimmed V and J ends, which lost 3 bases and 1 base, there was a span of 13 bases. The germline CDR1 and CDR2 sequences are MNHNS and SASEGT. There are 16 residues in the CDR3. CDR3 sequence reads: CASSEMGAGSNQPQHF. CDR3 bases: TGTGCCAGCAGTGAGATGGGGGCAGGGAGCAATCAGCCCCAGCATTTT.

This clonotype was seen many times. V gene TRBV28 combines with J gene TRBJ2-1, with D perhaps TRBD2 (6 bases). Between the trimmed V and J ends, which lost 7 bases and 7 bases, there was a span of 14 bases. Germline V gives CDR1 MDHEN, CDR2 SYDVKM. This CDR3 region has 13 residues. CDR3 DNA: TGTGCCAGCAAAACGGGAGTGGTAAATGAGCAGTTCTTC. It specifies CASKTGVVNEQFF. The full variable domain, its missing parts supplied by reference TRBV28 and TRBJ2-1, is DVKVTQSSRYLVKRTGEKVFLECVQDMDHENMFWYRQDPGLGLRLIYFSYDVKMKEKGDIPEGYSVSREKKERFSLILESASTNQTSMYLCASKTGVVNEQFFGPGTRLTVL.

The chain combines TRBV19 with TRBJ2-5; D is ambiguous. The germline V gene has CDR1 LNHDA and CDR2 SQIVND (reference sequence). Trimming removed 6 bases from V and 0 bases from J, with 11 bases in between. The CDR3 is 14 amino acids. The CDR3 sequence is CASSRRQYQETQYF. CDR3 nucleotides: TGTGCCAGTAGCCGCCGGCAGTACCAAGAGACCCAGTACTTC.

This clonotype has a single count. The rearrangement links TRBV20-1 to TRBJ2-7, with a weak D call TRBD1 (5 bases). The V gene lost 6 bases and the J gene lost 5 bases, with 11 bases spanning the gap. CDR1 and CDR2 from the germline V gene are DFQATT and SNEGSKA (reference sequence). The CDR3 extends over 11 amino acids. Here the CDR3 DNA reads TGCAGTGCGACAGAACGGGACGAGCAGTACTTC. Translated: CSATERDEQYF.

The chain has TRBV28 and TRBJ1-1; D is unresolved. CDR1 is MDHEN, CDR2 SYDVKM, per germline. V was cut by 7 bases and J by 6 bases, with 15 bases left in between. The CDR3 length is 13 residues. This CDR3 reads CASNQAHSSEAFF. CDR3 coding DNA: TGTGCCAGCAACCAGGCTCACAGTTCTGAAGCTTTCTTT.

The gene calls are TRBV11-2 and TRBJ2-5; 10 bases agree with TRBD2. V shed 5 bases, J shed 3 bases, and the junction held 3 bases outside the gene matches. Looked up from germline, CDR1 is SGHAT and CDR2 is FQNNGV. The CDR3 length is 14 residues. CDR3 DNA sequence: TGTGCCAGCAGCATACTAGCGGGAAAAGAGACCCAGTACTTC. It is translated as CASSILAGKETQYF.

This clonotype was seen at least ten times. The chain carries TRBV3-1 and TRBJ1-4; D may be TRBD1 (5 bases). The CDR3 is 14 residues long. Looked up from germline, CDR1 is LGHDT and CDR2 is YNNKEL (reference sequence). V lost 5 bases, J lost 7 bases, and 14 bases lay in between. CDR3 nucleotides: TGTGCCAGCAGCTCAGGGTCAGGACGTGAAAAACTGTTTTTT. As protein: CASSSGSGREKLFF.

CDR3 DNA sequence: TGTGCCAGCAGCTTATATGCGGGGGGCGATGAGCAGTTCTTC. It specifies CASSLYAGGDEQFF. This rearrangement joins TRBV11-3 to TRBJ2-1, with 8 bases aligning to TRBD2. The CDR3 runs 14 residues. Per the germline V gene, CDR1 is SGHNT and CDR2 is YENEEA. The trim removed 2 bases at V and 8 bases at J, leaving 5 bases unmatched.

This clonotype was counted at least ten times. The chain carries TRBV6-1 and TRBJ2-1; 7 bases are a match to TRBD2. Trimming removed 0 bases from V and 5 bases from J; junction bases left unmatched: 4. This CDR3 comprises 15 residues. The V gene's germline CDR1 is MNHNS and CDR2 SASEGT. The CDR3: CASSEAGGSHNEQFF. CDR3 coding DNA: TGTGCCAGCAGTGAAGCGGGAGGGAGTCACAATGAGCAGTTCTTC.

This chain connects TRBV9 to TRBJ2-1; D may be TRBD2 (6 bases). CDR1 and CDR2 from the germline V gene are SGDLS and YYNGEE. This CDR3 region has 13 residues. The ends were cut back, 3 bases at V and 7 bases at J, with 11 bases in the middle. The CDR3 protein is CASSDGLLNEQFF. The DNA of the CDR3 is TGTGCCAGCAGCGACGGACTACTTAATGAGCAGTTCTTC.

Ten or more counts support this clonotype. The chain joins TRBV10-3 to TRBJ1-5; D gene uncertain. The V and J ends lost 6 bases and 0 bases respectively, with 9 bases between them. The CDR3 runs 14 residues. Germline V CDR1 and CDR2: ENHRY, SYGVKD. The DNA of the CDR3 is TGTGCCATCAGGCCGGGAAATAGCAATCAGCCCCAGCATTTT. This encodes CAIRPGNSNQPQHF.

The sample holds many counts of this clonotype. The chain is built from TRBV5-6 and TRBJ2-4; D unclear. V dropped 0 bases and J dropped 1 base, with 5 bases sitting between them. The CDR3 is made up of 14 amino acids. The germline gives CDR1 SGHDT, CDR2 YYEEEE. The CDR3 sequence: CASSLGSAKNIQYF. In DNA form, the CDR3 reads TGTGCCAGCAGCTTGGGTAGCGCCAAAAACATTCAGTACTTC. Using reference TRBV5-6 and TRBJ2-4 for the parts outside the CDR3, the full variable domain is DAGVTQSPTHLIKTRGQQVTLRCSPKSGHDTVSWYQQALGQGPQFIFQYYEEEERQRGNFPDRFSGHQFPNYSSELNVNALLLGDSALYLCASSLGSAKNIQYFGAGTRLSVL.

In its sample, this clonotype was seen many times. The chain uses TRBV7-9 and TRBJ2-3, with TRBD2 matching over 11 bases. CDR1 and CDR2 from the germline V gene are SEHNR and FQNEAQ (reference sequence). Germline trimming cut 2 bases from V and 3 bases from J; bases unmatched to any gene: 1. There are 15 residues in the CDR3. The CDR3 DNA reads TGTGCCAGCAGCTTAAGGACTAGCGGGACAGATACGCAGTATTTT. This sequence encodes CASSLRTSGTDTQYF.

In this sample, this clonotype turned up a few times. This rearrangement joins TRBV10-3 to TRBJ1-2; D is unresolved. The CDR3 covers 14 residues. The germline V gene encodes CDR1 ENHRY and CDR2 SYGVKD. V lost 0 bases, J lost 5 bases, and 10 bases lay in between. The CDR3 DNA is TGTGCCATCAGTGAGTCTGGGCGGCGGTATGGCTACACCTTC. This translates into CAISESGRRYGYTF.

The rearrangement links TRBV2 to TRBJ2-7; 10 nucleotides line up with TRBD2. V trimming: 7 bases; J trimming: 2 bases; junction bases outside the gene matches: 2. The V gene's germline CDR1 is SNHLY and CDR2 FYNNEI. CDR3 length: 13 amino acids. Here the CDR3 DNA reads TGTGCCAGCACGACTAGCGGGCCCTACGAGCAGTACTTC. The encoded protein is CASTTSGPYEQYF.